The present TCR beta chain was sequenced within a study of T cell responses to AZD1222 COVID-19 vaccine. Overall study findings and caveats: Repertoire collection took place solely once the T cell response had peaked. Within unmutated variant regions lay the reported targets of nearly half of spike-specific TCRs.

Germline CDR1 and CDR2: MRHNA and SNTAGT. J was trimmed by 6 bases and V by 8 bases; bases with no gene match: 10. This CDR3 is 14 amino acids long. Notes on this clone: Its antigen is currently unknown.

Sequenced by immunoSEQ multiplex PCR; TCRdb stores in-frame clones only, minus some. Of 100,000 to 150,000 clones in the sample, more than 90% were seen once. The chain joins TRBV6-4 to TRBJ1-2; 9 bases are a match to TRBD1. The clonotype was recovered from an adult who received the AZD1222 COVID-19 vaccine. The material was peripheral blood, obtained 28 days after the second AZD1222 dose. The DNA of the CDR3 is TGTGCCAGCCCCGGGACAGGGTTTCTGCATGGCTACACCTTC. This translates into CASPGTGFLHGYTF.